Ten or more counts support the clone carrying this T cell receptor beta chain. The antigen remains unidentified. Germline V gene data show CDR1 as MNHEY and CDR2 as SVGEGT. This CDR3 comprises 17 residues. V shed 2 bases, J shed 5 bases, and the junction held 12 bases outside the gene matches. Each donor had about 9.6 milliliters of peripheral blood drawn. They isolated at least 7 million PBMCs from each sample. Each sample yielded at least 6 micrograms of PBMC total RNA. The data were taken from a study of blood T cells in healthy people across ages. Study-wide results and limits: Significant beta diversity loss was already apparent by age roughly 44, declining roughly linearly.

Through a sample-barcoded 5' primer and a J-beta primer mix, a second PCR was run for about 7 to 12 cycles. TCRdb passed the 5' RACE reads through MiXCR, listing each CDR3 protein once. The sample lists some 790,000 distinct CDR3 sequences, 29% seen once, with roughly 17% in the top ten. This chain joins TRBV6-2 or TRBV6-3 and TRBJ2-5; 9 bases match TRBD1. The origin of this receptor is an elderly woman in good health. The sample comprised blood. CDR3 DNA: TGTGCCAGCAGTTACCCCGGGTCCGGGACAGGGAGGGAGACCCAGTACTTC. It is translated as CASSYPGSGTGRETQYF.